The T cell receptor (beta chain) under discussion was sequenced for a study of cytomegalovirus exposure and HLA in healthy donors. In germline, CDR1 is MNHEY, CDR2 SVGAGI. This CDR3 is built from 15 residues. The J segment lost 1 base and the V segment lost 6 bases, leaving 3 bases of the junction unmatched. Primers: 60 Vbeta forward and 13 Jbeta reverse. Using immunoSEQ multiplex PCR, the repertoire was profiled, and TCRdb retains in-frame clones only, with some absent. The data contain approximately 130,000 clones, more than 80% of them singletons. The chain uses TRBV6-5 and TRBJ2-7, with TRBD2 matching over 13 bases. Sequencing was performed on PBMCs. The sequence derives from a woman in her thirties or forties in good health and CMV-seropositive. The CDR3 is CASSRTSGSSYEQYF. Written as DNA, the CDR3 is TGTGCCAGCAGCCGGACTAGCGGGAGTTCCTACGAGCAGTACTTC.